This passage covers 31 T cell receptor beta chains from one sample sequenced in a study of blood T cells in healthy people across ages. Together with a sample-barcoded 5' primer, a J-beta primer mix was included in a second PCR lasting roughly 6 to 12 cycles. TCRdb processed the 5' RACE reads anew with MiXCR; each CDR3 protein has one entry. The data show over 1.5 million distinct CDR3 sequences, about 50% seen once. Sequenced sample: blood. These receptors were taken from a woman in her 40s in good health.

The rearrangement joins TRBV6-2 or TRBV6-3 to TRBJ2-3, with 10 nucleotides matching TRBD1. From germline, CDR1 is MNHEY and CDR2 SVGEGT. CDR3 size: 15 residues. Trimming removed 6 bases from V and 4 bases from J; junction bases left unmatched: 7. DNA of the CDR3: TGTGCCAGCAGCGGGACCGGGACAGGGGCAGATACGCAGTATTTT. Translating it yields CASSGTGTGADTQYF.

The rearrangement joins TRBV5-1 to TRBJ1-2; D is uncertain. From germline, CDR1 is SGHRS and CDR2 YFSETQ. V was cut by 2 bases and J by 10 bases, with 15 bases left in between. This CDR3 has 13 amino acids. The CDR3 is CASSFADGRDYTF. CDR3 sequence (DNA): TGCGCCAGCAGCTTCGCGGACGGACGCGACTACACCTTC.

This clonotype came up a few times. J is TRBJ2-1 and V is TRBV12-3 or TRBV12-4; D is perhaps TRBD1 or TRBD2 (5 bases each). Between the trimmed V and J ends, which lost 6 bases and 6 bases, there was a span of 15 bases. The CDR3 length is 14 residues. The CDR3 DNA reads TGTGCCAGCAGCCCGGGGCCACGCGGCAATGAGCAGTTCTTC. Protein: CASSPGPRGNEQFF.

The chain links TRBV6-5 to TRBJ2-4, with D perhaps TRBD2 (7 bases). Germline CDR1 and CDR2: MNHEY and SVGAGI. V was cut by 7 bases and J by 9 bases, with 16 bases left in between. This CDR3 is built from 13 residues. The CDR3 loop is CASKGGGLGIQYF. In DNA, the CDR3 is TGTGCCAGCAAGGGGGGGGGCTTGGGCATTCAGTACTTC.

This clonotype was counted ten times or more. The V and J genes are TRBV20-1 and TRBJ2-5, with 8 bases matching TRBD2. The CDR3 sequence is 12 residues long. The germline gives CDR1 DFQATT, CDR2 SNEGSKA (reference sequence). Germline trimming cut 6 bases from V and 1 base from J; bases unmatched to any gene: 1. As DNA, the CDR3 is TGCAGTGCCGGGACTAGCCAAGAGACCCAGTACTTC. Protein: CSAGTSQETQYF.

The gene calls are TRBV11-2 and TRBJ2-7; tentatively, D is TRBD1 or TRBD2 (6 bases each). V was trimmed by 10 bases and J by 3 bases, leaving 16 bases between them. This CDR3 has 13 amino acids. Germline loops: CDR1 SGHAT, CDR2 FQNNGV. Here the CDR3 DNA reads TGTGCCACACAGGGAGGCCGGGGCTACGAGCAGTACTTC. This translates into CATQGGRGYEQYF. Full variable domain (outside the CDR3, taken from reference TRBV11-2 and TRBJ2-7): EAGVAQSPRYKIIEKRQSVAFWCNPISGHATLYWYQQILGQGPKLLIQFQNNGVVDDSQLPKDRFSAERLKGVDSTLKIQPAKLEDSAVYLCATQGGRGYEQYFGPGTRLTVT.

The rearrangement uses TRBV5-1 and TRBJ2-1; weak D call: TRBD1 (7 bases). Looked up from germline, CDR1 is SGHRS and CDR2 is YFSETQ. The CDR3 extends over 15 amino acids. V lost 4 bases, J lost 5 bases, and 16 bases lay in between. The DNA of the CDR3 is TGCGCCAGCAGCCTCAGGGGGGATCCGGACAATGAGCAGTTCTTC. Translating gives CASSLRGDPDNEQFF. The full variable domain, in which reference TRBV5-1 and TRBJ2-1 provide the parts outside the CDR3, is KAGVTQTPRYLIKTRGQQVTLSCSPISGHRSVSWYQQTPGQGLQFLFEYFSETQRNKGNFPGRFSGRQFSNSRSEMNVSTLELGDSALYLCASSLRGDPDNEQFFGPGTRLTVL.

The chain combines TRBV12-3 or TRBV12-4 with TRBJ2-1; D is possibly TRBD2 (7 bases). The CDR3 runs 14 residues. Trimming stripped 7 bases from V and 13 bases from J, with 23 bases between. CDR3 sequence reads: CASTLGGASLAQFF. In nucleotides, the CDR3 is TGTGCCAGCACCCTGGGGGGGGCCTCCTTGGCCCAGTTCTTC.

The CDR3 is CATKNDRGDYEQYF. CDR3 DNA: TGCGCCACCAAAAATGACAGGGGGGACTACGAGCAGTACTTC. J is TRBJ2-7 and V is TRBV10-1; 9 bases map to TRBD1. Looked up from germline, CDR1 is WNHNN and CDR2 is SYGVQD (reference sequence). V was clipped by 10 bases and J by 3 bases; unmatched bases: 10. The CDR3 spans 14 residues.

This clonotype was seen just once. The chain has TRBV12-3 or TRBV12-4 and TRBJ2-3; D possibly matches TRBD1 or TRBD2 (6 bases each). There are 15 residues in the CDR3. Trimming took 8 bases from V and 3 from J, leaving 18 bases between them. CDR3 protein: CASALYGGNTDTQYF. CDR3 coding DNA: TGTGCCAGCGCTCTTTACGGGGGCAATACAGATACGCAGTATTTT.

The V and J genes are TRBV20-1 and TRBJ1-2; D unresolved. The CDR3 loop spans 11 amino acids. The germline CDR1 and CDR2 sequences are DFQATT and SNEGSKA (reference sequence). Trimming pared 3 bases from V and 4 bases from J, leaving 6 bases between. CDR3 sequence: CSARFSYGYTF. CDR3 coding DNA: TGCAGTGCTAGGTTCTCCTATGGCTACACCTTC.

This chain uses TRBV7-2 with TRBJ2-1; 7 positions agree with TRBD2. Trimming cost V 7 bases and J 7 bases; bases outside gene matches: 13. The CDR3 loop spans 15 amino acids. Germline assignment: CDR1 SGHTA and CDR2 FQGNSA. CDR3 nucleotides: TGTGCCAGCATCCTACTGGCCCAGCGGGGAAATGAGCAGTTCTTC. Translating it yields CASILLAQRGNEQFF.

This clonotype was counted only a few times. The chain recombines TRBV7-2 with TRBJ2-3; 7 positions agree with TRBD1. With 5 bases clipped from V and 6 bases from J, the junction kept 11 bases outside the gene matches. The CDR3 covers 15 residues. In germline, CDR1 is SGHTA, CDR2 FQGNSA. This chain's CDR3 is CASSRTDRVGDTQYF. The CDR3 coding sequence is TGTGCCAGCAGCCGAACCGACAGGGTTGGGGATACGCAGTATTTT.

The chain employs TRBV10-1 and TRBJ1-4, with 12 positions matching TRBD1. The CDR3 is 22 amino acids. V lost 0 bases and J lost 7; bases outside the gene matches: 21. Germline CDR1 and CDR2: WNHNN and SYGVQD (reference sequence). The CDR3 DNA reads TGCGCCAGCAGTGAGTCAACTATACCGGGACAGGGGGCAAAATGGCAAAGTGAAAAACTGTTTTTT. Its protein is CASSESTIPGQGAKWQSEKLFF.

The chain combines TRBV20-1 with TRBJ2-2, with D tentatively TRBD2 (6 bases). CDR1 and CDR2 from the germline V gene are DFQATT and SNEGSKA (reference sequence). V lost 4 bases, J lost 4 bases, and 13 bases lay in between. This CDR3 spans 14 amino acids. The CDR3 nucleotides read TGCAGTGCTATTGCGGGGTATAGCACCGGGGAGCTGTTTTTT. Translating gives CSAIAGYSTGELFF.

The DNA for the CDR3 is TGCAGTGCTAGACCGGGACGGACCTACGAGCAGTACTTC. The encoded protein is CSARPGRTYEQYF. V is TRBV20-1 and J is TRBJ2-7; D tentatively fits TRBD1 or TRBD2 (5 bases each). Germline-derived CDR1 and CDR2 are DFQATT and SNEGSKA (reference sequence). There are 13 residues in the CDR3. Trimming cost V 2 bases and J 2 bases, with 10 bases left between them.

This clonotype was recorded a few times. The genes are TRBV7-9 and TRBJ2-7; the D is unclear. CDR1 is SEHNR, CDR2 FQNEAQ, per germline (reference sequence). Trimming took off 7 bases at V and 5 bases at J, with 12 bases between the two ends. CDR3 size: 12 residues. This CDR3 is CASTQTGNEQYF. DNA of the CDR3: TGTGCCAGCACCCAGACGGGTAACGAGCAGTACTTC.

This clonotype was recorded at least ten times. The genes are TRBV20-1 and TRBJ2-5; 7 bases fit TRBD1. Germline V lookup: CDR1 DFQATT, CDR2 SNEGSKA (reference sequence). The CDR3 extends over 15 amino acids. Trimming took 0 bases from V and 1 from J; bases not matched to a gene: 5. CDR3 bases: TGCAGTGCTAGAGATTACAGGGGACGCCAAGAGACCCAGTACTTC. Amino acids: CSARDYRGRQETQYF.

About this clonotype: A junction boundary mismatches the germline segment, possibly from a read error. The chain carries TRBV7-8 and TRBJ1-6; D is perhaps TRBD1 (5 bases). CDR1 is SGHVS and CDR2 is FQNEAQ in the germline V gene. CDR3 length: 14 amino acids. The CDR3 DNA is TGTGCCAGCAGCGTAGCCGTCGGGGGTTCACCCCTCCACTTT. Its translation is CASSVAVGGSPLHF.

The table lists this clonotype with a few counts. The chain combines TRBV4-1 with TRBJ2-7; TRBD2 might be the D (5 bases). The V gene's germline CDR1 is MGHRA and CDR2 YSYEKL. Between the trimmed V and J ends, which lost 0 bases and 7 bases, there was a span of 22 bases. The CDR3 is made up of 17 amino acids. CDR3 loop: CASSQELATSSIKEQYF. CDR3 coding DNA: TGCGCCAGCAGCCAAGAGCTAGCTACGTCTTCTATTAAGGAGCAGTACTTC.

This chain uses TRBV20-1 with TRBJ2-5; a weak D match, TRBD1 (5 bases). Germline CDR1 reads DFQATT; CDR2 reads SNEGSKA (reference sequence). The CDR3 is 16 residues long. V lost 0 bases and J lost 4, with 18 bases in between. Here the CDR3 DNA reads TGCAGTGCTAGAGATGGGGCCCGCCGTACTGGAGAGACCCAGTACTTC. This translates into CSARDGARRTGETQYF.

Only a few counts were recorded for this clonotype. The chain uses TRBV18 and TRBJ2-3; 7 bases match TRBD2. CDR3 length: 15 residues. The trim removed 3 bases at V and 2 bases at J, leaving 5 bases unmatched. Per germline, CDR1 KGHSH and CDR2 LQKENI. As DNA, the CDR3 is TGTGCCAGCTCACCTCCGGGGGGTAACACAGATACGCAGTATTTT. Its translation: CASSPPGGNTDTQYF.

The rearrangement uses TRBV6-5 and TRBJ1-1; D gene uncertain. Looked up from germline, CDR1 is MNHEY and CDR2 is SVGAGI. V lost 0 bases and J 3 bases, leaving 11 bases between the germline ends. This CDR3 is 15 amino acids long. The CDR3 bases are TGTGCCAGCAGTTACTCGATCGTCGGGTACACTGAAGCTTTCTTT. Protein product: CASSYSIVGYTEAFF.

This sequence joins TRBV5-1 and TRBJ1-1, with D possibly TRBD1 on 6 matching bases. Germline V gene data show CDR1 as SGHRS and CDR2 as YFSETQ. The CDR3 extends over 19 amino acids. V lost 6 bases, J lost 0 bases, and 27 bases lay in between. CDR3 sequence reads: CASTGKGQGGERLNTEAFF. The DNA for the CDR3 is TGCGCCAGCACCGGAAAAGGACAAGGGGGGGAACGGTTGAACACTGAAGCTTTCTTT.

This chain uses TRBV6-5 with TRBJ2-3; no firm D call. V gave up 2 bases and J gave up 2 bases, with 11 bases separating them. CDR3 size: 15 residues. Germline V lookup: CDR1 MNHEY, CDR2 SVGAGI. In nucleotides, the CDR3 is TGTGCCAGCAGTTACCAGGCCCTCTCCACAGATACGCAGTATTTT. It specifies CASSYQALSTDTQYF.

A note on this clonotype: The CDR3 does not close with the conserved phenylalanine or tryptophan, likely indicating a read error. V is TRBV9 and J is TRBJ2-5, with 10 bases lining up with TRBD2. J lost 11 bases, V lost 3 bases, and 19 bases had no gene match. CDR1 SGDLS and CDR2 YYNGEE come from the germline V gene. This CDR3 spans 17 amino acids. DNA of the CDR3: TGTGCCAGCAGCGATCCGAGCGGGGGGGCGGGTTACAATGAGCAGTACTTA. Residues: CASSDPSGGAGYNEQYL.

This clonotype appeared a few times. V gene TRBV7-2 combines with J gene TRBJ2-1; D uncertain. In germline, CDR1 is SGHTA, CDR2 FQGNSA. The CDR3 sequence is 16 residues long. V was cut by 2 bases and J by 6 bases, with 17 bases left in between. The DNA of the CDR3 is TGTGCCAGCAGCTTATATAGTTCAGTCTCTGGCAATGAGCAGTTCTTC. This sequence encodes CASSLYSSVSGNEQFF.

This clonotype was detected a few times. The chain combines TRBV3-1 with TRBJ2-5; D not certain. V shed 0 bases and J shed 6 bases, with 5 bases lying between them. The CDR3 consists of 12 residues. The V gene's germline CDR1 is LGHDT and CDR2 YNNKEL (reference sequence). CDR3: CASSQDKKTQYF. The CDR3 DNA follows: TGTGCCAGCAGCCAAGATAAAAAGACCCAGTACTTC.

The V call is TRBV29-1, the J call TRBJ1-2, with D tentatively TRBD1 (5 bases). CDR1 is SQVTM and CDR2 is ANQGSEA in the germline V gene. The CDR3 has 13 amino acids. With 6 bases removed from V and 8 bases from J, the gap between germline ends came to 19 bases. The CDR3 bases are TGCAGCGTCGGGACGGACGGAGGAATGGGCTACACCTTC. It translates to CSVGTDGGMGYTF.

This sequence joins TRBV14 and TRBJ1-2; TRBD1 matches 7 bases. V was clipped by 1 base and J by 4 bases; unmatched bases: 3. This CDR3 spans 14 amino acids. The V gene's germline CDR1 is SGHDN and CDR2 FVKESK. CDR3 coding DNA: TGTGCCAGCAGCCAAGTGGGACAGCCCTATGGCTACACCTTC. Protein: CASSQVGQPYGYTF.

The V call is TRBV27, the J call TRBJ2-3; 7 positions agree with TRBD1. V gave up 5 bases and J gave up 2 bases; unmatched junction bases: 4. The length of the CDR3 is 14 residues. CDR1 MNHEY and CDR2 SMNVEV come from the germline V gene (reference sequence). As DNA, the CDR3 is TGTGCCAGCAGTCATAAGGGGGCCACAGATACGCAGTATTTT. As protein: CASSHKGATDTQYF.